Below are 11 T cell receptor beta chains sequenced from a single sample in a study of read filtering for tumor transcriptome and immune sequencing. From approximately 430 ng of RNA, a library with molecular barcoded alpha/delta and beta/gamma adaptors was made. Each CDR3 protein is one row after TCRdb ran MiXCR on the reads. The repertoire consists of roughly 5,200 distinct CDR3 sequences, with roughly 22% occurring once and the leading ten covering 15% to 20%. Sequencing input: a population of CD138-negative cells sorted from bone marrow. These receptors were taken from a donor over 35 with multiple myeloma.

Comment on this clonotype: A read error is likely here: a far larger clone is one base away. The CDR3 nucleotides are TGTGCCAGCGGTTTGTGGGACAGTCCATACACAGATACGCAGTATTTT. This translates into CASGLWDSPYTDTQYF. The chain joins TRBV12-3 or TRBV12-4 to TRBJ2-3; 7 nucleotides align to TRBD1. The CDR3 loop spans 16 amino acids.

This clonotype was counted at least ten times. As DNA, the CDR3 is TGTGCCAGCAGCTTACAAGGGTACACCGGGGAGCTGTTTTTT. Amino acids: CASSLQGYTGELFF. The chain is built from TRBV13 and TRBJ2-2; D is unclear. Germline CDR1 is PRHDT and CDR2 is FYEKMQ (reference sequence). The CDR3 runs to 14 residues. Trimming pared 2 bases from V and 3 bases from J, leaving 7 bases between.

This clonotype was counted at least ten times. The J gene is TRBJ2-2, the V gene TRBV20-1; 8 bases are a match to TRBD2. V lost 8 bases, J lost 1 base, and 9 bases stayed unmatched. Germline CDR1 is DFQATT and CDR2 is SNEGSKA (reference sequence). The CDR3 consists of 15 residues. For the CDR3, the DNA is TGCAGTTCACGGGGGGGGGGACAGAACACCGGGGAGCTGTTTTTT. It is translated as CSSRGGGQNTGELFF.

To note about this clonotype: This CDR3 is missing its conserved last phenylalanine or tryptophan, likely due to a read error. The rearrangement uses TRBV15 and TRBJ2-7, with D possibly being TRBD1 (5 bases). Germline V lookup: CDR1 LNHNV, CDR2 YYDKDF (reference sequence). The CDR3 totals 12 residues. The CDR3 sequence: CATSGDSYEQYS. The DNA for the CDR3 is TGTGCCACCAGCGGAGACAGCTACGAGCAGTACTCC.

The CDR3 DNA reads TGTGCCAGCAGCGCCGACGGATTGAACACTGAAGCTTTCTTT. Protein: CASSADGLNTEAFF. The chain employs TRBV7-9 and TRBJ1-1; no reliable D call. Trimming left V 5 bases short and J 0 bases short, with 10 bases between. Germline V gene data show CDR1 as SEHNR and CDR2 as FQNEAQ (reference sequence). This CDR3 has 14 residues.

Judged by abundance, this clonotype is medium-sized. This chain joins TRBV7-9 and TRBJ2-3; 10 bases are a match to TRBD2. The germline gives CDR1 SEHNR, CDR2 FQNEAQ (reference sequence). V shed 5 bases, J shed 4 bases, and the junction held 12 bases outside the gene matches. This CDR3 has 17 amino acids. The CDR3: CASSQDLAGALPDTQYF. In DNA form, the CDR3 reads TGTGCCAGCAGCCAAGACCTAGCGGGAGCTCTCCCAGATACGCAGTATTTT.

The CDR3 nucleotides read TGCAGTGCTAGAGCGGTCGGTAGCGGGGAAGAGCAGTTCTTC. This sequence encodes CSARAVGSGEEQFF. The genes are TRBV20-1 and TRBJ2-1, with 8 bases fitting TRBD2. CDR1 is DFQATT, CDR2 SNEGSKA, per germline (reference sequence). The CDR3 covers 14 residues. After removal of 1 base from V and 10 bases from J, the junction contained 9 bases not matched to a gene.

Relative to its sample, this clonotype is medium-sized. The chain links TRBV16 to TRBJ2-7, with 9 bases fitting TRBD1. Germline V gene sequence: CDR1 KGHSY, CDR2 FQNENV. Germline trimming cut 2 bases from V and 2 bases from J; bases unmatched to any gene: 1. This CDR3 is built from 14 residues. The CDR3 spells CASSQGTGTYEQYF. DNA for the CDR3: TGTGCCAGCAGCCAAGGGACAGGGACCTACGAGCAGTACTTC.

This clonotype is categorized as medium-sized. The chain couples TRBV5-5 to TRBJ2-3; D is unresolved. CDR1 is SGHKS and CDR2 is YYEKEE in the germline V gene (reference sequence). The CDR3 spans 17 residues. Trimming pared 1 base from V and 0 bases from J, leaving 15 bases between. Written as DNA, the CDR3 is TGTGCCAGCAGCTTGTACGGTGAGGCTAGTAGCACAGATACGCAGTATTTT. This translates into CASSLYGEASSTDTQYF.

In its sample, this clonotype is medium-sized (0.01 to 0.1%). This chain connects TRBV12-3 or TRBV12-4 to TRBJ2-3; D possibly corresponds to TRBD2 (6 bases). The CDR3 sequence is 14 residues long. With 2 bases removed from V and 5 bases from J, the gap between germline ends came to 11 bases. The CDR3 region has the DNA TGTGCCAGCAGTTTACTAGCGTTGGAAGATACGCAGTATTTT. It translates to CASSLLALEDTQYF.

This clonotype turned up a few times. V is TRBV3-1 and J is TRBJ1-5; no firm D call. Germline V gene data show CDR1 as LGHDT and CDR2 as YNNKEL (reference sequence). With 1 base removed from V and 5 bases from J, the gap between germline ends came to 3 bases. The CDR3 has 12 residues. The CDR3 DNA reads TGTGCCAGCAGCCAAGCTGATCAGCCCCAGCATTTT. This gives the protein CASSQADQPQHF.